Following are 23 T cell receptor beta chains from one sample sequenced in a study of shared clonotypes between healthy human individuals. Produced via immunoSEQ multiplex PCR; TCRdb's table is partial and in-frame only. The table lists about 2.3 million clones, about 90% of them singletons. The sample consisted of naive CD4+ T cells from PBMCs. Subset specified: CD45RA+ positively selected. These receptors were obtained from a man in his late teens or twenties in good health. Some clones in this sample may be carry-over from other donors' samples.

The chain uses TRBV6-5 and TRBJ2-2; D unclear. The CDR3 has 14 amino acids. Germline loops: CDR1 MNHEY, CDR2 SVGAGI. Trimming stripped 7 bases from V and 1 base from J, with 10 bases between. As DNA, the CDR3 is TGTGCCAGCACCCCCCATGGGAACACCGGGGAGCTGTTTTTT. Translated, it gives CASTPHGNTGELFF.

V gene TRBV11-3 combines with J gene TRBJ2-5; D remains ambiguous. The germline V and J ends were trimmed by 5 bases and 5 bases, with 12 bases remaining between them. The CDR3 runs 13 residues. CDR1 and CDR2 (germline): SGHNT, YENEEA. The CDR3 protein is CASSDNIGETQYF. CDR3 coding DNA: TGTGCCAGCAGCGATAATATAGGGGAGACCCAGTACTTC.

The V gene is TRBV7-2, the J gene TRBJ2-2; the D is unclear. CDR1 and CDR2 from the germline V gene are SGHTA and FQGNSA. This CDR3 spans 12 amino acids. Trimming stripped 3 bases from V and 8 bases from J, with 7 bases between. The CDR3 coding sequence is TGTGCCAGCAGCTTGCTAGGGGGGGAGCTGTTTTTT. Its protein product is CASSLLGGELFF.

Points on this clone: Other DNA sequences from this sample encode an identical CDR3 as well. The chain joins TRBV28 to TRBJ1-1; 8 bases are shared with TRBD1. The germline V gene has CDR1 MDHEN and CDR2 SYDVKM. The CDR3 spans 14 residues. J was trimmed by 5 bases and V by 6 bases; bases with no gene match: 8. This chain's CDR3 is CASSPGGARTEAFF. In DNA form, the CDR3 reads TGTGCCAGCAGCCCAGGGGGCGCAAGAACTGAAGCTTTCTTT.

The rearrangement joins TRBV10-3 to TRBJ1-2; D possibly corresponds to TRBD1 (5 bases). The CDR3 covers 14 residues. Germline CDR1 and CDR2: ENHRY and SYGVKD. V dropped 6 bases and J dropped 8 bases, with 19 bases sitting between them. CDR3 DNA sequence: TGTGCCATCAGGGGCAGGACAAACGAACAGGGCTACACCTTC. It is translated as CAIRGRTNEQGYTF.

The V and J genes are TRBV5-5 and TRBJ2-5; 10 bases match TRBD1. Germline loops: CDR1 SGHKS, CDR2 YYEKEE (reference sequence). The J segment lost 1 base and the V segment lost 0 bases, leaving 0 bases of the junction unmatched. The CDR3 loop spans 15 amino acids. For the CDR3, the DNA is TGTGCCAGCAGCTTGGGGGACAGGGGCCAAGAGACCCAGTACTTC. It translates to CASSLGDRGQETQYF.

The CDR3 region is CASSFTQENYGYTF. CDR3 coding DNA: TGTGCCAGCAGCTTCACCCAGGAAAACTATGGCTACACCTTC. This sequence joins TRBV7-9 and TRBJ1-2; no firm D call. Germline CDR1 SEHNR, CDR2 FQNEAQ (reference sequence). The CDR3 has 14 amino acids. V was trimmed by 3 bases and J by 2 bases, leaving 10 bases between them.

This chain's CDR3 is CASSLGLAGGIGELFF. The CDR3 DNA reads TGTGCCAGCAGCCTGGGACTAGCGGGAGGTATCGGGGAGCTGTTTTTT. This chain uses TRBV7-9 with TRBJ2-2; 15 positions agree with TRBD2. Germline V gene sequence: CDR1 SEHNR, CDR2 FQNEAQ (reference sequence). The CDR3 totals 16 residues. V gave up 5 bases and J gave up 7 bases; unmatched junction bases: 5.

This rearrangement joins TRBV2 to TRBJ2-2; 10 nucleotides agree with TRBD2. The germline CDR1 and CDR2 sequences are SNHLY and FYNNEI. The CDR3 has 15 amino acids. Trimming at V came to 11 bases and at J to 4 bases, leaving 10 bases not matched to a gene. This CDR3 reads CAGAKREGLTGELFF. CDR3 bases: TGTGCCGGCGCCAAGCGGGAGGGCCTCACCGGGGAGCTGTTTTTT.

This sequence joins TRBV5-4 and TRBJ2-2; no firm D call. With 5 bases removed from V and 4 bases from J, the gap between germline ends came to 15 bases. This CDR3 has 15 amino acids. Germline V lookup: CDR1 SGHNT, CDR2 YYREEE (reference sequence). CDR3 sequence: CASSPTRQATGELFF. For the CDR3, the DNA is TGTGCCAGCAGTCCGACAAGGCAGGCCACCGGGGAGCTGTTTTTT.

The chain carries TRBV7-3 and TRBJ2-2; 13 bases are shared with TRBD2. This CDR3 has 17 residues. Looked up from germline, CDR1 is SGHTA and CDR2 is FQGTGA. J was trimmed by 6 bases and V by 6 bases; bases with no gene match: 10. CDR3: CASRAGTSGTKSGELFF. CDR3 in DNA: TGTGCCAGCAGGGCCGGGACTAGCGGGACGAAGTCCGGGGAGCTGTTTTTT.

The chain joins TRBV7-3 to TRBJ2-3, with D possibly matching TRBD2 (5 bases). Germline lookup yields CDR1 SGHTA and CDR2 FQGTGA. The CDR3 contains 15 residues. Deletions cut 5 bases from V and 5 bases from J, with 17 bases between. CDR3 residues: CASSPRGLAGDTQYF. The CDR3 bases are TGTGCCAGCAGCCCTCGGGGTCTAGCCGGAGATACGCAGTATTTT.

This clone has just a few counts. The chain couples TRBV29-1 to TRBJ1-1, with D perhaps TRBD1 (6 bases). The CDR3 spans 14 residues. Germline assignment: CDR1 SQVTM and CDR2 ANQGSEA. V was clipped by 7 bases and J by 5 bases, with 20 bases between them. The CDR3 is CSAEVQGGGTEAFF. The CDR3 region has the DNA TGCAGCGCCGAAGTACAGGGTGGCGGTACTGAAGCTTTCTTT.

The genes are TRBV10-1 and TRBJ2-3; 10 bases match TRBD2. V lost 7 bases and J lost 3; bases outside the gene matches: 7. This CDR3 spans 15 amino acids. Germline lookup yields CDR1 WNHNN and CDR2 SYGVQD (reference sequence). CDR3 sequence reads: CASNPSGRSTDTQYF. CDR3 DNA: TGCGCCAGCAACCCTAGCGGGAGATCGACAGATACGCAGTATTTT.

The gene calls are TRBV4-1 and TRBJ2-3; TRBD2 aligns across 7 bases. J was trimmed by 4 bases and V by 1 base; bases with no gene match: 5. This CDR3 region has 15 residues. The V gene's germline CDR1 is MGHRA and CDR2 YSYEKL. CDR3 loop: CASSQVRTRADTQYF. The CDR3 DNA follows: TGCGCCAGCAGCCAAGTAAGGACTAGGGCAGATACGCAGTATTTT.

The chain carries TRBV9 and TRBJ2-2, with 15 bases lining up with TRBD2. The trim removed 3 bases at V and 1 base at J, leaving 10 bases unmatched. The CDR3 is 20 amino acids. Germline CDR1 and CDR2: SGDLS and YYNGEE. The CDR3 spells CASSASGTSGRKRNTGELFF. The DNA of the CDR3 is TGTGCCAGCAGCGCTTCCGGGACTAGCGGGAGGAAACGGAACACCGGGGAGCTGTTTTTT.

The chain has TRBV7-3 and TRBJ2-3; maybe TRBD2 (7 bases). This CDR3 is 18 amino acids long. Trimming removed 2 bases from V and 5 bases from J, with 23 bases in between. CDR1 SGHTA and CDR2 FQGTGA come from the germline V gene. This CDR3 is CASSLWPGGREKGDTQYF. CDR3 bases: TGTGCCAGCAGCTTATGGCCCGGGGGGCGGGAGAAGGGAGATACGCAGTATTTT.

This CDR3 is CASSQDGGGSPEAFF. DNA of the CDR3: TGCGCCAGCAGCCAAGATGGTGGAGGTAGTCCTGAAGCTTTCTTT. This chain joins TRBV4-1 and TRBJ1-1; D not resolved. The CDR3 length is 15 residues. V lost 0 bases, J lost 6 bases, and 14 bases lay in between. Per the germline V gene, CDR1 is MGHRA and CDR2 is YSYEKL.

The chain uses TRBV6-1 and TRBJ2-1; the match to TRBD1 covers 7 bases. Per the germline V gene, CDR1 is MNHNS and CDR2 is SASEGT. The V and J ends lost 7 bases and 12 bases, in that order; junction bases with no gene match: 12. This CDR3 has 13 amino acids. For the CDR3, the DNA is TGTGCCAGCACCGAAGGACAGGCCCTAGGGCAGTTCTTC. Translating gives CASTEGQALGQFF.

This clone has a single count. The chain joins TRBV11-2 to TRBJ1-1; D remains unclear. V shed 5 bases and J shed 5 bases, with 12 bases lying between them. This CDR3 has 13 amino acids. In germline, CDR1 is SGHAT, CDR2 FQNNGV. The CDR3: CASSPDGGTEAFF. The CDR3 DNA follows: TGTGCCAGCAGCCCCGATGGTGGGACTGAAGCTTTCTTT. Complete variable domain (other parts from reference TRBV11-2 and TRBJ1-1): EAGVAQSPRYKIIEKRQSVAFWCNPISGHATLYWYQQILGQGPKLLIQFQNNGVVDDSQLPKDRFSAERLKGVDSTLKIQPAKLEDSAVYLCASSPDGGTEAFFGQGTRLTVV.

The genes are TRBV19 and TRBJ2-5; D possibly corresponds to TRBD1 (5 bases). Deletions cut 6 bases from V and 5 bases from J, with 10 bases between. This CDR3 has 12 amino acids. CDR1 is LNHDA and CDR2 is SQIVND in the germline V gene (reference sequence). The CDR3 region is CASRGPTETQYF. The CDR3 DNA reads TGTGCCAGTAGGGGGCCAACGGAGACCCAGTACTTC.

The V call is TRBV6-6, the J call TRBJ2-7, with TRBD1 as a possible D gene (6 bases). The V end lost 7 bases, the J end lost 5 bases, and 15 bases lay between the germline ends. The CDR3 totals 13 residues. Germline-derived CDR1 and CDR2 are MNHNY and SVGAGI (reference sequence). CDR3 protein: CASTIQGYHEQYF. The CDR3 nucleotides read TGTGCCAGCACCATACAGGGTTACCACGAGCAGTACTTC.

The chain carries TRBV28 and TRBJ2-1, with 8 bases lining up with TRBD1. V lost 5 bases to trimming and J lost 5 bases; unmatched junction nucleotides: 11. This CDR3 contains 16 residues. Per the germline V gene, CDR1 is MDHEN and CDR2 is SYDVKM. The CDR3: CASSTSYRGINNEQFF. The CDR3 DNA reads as TGTGCCAGCAGTACTTCCTACAGGGGGATAAACAATGAGCAGTTCTTC.